This T cell receptor (beta chain) was captured in a study of OX40 agonist ivuxolimab in advanced cancers. Regarding this clone: Its specificity is not known.

Libraries were prepared by immunoSEQ multiplex PCR; TCRdb keeps only in-frame clonotypes and omits some of them. The table shows 55,000 to 70,000 clones, with 80% to 85% occurring only once. General observations from the study: CD4+ and CD8+ blood T cells expanded clonally by week 6 at 0.1 to 3.0 mg/kg. The average count of expanded clones was higher among CD8+ T cells than among CD4+.

Germline V gene sequence: CDR1 SGHTA, CDR2 FQGTGA. V was cut by 2 bases and J by 1 base, with 11 bases left in between. The CDR3 extends over 15 amino acids. The chain carries TRBV7-3 and TRBJ1-1; D unclear. The specimen comprised CD4+ or CD8+ T cells sorted from blood, sampled in a trial of the OX40 agonist ivuxolimab. The source is an adult with an advanced solid tumor such as melanoma, head and neck, liver or kidney cancer. CDR3 in amino acids: CASSLFRQPNTEAFF. As DNA, the CDR3 is TGTGCCAGCAGCTTATTTCGGCAGCCGAACACTGAAGCTTTCTTT.